The sequence of this T cell receptor beta chain was determined in a study of beta chain features in type 1 diabetes. Broader study findings: The naive, central memory and Treg TCRB repertoires of patients appeared to be more similar to one another than those of healthy donors. Cells with high TCR expression could be over-represented by cDNA sequencing.

As every portion of the isolated RNA was reverse transcribed, the sequencing read expressed TCRB transcripts. Data came from immunoSEQ multiplex PCR; TCRdb stores just in-frame clones and leaves some out. The sample consists of some 100,000 clones, 30% to 50% of them appearing once. Stem cell-like memory, regulatory, central memory and naive CD4+ cells were sorted via CD45RO/CCR7/CD25/CD127/CD95/CD27. Germline loops: CDR1 SQVTM, CDR2 ANQGSEA. The length of the CDR3 is 18 residues. J gave up 10 bases and V 1 base, and 20 bases lay outside the gene matches. About this clone: Its target is unknown.

The chain combines TRBV29-1 with TRBJ1-4; TRBD1 aligns across 8 bases. The receptor was derived from a woman younger than 30 in good health. The sample consisted of stem cell memory CD4+ T cells from blood. The CDR3 region is CSVEVLADRGRPARKLFF. The CDR3 coding sequence is TGCAGCGTTGAAGTCCTCGCCGACAGGGGACGTCCGGCGAGAAAACTGTTTTTT.